The clone carrying this T cell receptor beta chain was observed at least ten times. The antigen is undetermined. This sample is part of a study of T-cell memory formation after mild COVID-19. General study results and limits: The authors left the SARS-CoV-2 specificity of second-wave clones peaking on day 37 unconfirmed.

Germline V gene lookup returns CDR1 SGHRS and CDR2 YFSETQ. The CDR3 sequence is 15 residues long. V lost 4 bases, J lost 5 bases, and 5 bases stayed unmatched. TCR alpha and TCR beta cDNA libraries carrying sample barcodes and UMIs were produced by 5'RACE using constant-segment primers. MiXCR, applied by TCRdb to the 5' RACE reads, yields one record per CDR3 protein. The sample has over 120,000 distinct CDR3 sequences; under 7% are singletons. The clonotype was recovered from an adult woman who had mild COVID-19 (a few samples of this study predate the infection). Cell type and time point are not known. The sample was PBMCs or a T cell subset sorted from them (not recorded which). The V call is TRBV5-1, the J call TRBJ2-2; 10 nucleotides match TRBD1. CDR3 region: CASSIGQGGTGELFF. CDR3 DNA sequence: TGCGCCAGCAGCATAGGACAGGGGGGAACCGGGGAGCTGTTTTTT.